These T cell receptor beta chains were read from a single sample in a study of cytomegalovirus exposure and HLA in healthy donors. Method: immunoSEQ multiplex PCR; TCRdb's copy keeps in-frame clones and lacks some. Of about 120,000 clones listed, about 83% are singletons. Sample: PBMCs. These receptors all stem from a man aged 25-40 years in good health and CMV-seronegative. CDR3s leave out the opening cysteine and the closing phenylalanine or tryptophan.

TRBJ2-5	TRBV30	AWATRGETQY
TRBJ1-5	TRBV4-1	ASSPGHYSNQPQH
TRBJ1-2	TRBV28	ASNPEPYGYT
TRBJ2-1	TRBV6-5	ASSYRGREYNEQF
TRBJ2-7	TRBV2	ASEGDPRNEQY
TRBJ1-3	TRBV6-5	ASRKQGAAGNTIY
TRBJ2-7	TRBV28	ASSLPDYEQY
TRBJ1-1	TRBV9	ASSVSTGSNTEAF
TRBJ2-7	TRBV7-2	ASSLLQAGGPSYEQY
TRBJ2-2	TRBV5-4	ASSWRGKNTGELF
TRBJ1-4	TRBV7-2	ASSLRNSQYEKLF
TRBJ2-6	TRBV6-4	ASSEGDSRSGANVLT
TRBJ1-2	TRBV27	ASSLSGGVGGYT
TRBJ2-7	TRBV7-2	ASSFRGGFSYEQY
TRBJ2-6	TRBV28	ASSIWTGSGANVLT
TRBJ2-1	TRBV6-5	ASRTSVNEQF
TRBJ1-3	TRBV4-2	ASSQESSSFGGNTIY
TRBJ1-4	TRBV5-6	ASSRGYQGGTNEKLF
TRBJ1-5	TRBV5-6	ASSLLDREDQPQH
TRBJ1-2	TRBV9	ASSVGLGQGYGYT
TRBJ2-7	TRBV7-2	ASSMRTGGYEQY
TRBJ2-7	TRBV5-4	ASSLDRGQGTYEQY
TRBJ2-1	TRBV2	ASNILAGDGEQF
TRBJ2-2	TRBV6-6	ASSYLNTGELF
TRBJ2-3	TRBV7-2	ASSVSGGVVDTQY
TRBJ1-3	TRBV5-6	ASSSLSVEDTIY
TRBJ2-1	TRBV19	ASSFQGSYNEQF
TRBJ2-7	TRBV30	AWRRDRGLDEQY
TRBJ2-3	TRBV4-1	ASSQVAGTSTDTQY
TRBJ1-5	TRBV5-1	ASSFEGFSNQPQH
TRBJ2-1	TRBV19	ASSRGSGRNYNEQF
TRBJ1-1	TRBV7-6	ASSSKRNTEAF
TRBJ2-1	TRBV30	AWSANRGRMNEQF
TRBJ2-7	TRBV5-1	ASSLGTSDYEQY
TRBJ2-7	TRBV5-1	ASSPGDGYEQY
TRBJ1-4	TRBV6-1	ASRGLNEKLF
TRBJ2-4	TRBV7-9	ASSSRGAGDIQY
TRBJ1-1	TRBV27	ASSISTVSNTEAF
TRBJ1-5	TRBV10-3	AISEETGSQPQH
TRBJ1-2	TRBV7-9	ASSLEQSGYT
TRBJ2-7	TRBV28	ASSLSAAGSYEQY
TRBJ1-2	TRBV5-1	ASSLDISNYGYT
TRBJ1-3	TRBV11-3	ASTYTDRGSGNTIY
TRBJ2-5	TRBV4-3	ASSRQGFGQETQY
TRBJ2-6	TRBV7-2	ASSDRVTGANVLT
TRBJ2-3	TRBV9	ASSDTGLPTSTQY